Each of the 30 T cell receptor beta chains below was sequenced from the same sample in a study of PD-L1 blockade in urothelial cancer. Clones were read by immunoSEQ multiplex PCR, and TCRdb kept only the in-frame ones, dropping some. The sample gives about 69,000 clones, around 90% of which show up once; approximately 3.5% is in the top ten. Sequenced material: PBMCs, taken around atezolizumab (anti-PD-L1) treatment. These receptors were obtained from a man between 60 and 75 years old with urothelial cancer.

V gene TRBV4-1 combines with J gene TRBJ1-5; 9 bases line up with TRBD1. The CDR3 extends over 15 amino acids. V shed 1 base and J 7 bases; nucleotides not matched to a gene: 5. The germline V gene has CDR1 MGHRA and CDR2 YSYEKL. The CDR3 is CASSQVTGGGQPQHF. CDR3 nucleotide sequence: TGCGCCAGCAGCCAAGTTACAGGGGGCGGACAGCCCCAGCATTTT.

This chain links TRBV18 with TRBJ2-1; 8 bases agree with TRBD1. V dropped 0 bases and J dropped 7; count of bases not matched to a gene: 8. Germline lookup yields CDR1 KGHSH and CDR2 LQKENI. The CDR3 runs 16 residues. Here the CDR3 DNA reads TGTGCCAGCTCACCACCGGTCAGGGGGCAAAGGAATGAGCAGTTCTTC. Translation gives CASSPPVRGQRNEQFF.

The gene calls are TRBV9 and TRBJ1-2; no clear D. Per the germline V gene, CDR1 is SGDLS and CDR2 is YYNGEE. The V end was cut by 5 bases, the J end by 7 bases, with 18 bases between. The CDR3 length is 14 residues. This chain's CDR3 is CASSEGGGIGGYTF. The CDR3 region has the DNA TGTGCCAGCAGTGAGGGCGGAGGGATCGGTGGCTACACCTTC.

This sequence joins TRBV7-2 and TRBJ1-4; D is possibly TRBD1 (5 bases). Germline CDR1 is SGHTA and CDR2 is FQGNSA. Deletions cut 2 bases from V and 2 bases from J, with 9 bases between. There are 15 residues in the CDR3. The CDR3 nucleotides are TGTGCCAGCAGCTTAATCGGGGGGACTAATGAAAAACTGTTTTTT. Translation: CASSLIGGTNEKLFF.

This chain uses TRBV6-1 with TRBJ2-7; no definite D call. The CDR3 is made up of 14 amino acids. V lost 0 bases to trimming and J lost 0 bases, with 6 bases between them. Germline-derived CDR1 and CDR2 are MNHNS and SASEGT. The CDR3 region has the DNA TGTGCCAGCAGTGAAGCGCAGGTCTCCTACGAGCAGTACTTC. Amino acid sequence: CASSEAQVSYEQYF.

This chain connects TRBV5-6 to TRBJ2-1; no reliable D call. Germline CDR1 is SGHDT and CDR2 is YYEEEE. Between the trimmed V and J ends, which lost 4 bases and 0 bases, there was a span of 8 bases. CDR3 length: 14 residues. DNA for the CDR3: TGTGCCAGCAGCCCCCGACACTCCTACAATGAGCAGTTCTTC. It yields the protein CASSPRHSYNEQFF.

This clone was observed a few times. The chain recombines TRBV28 with TRBJ1-2, with D unresolved. The CDR3 consists of 14 residues. CDR1 and CDR2 from the germline V gene are MDHEN and SYDVKM. V lost 6 bases to trimming and J lost 1 base, with 12 bases between them. The CDR3 nucleotides are TGTGCCAGCAGCTCCCCCGCGGGTAACTATGGCTACACCTTC. Protein sequence: CASSSPAGNYGYTF.

The chain combines TRBV6-5 with TRBJ2-3; tentative D call: TRBD1 (5 bases). V lost 4 bases and J lost 3, with 14 bases in between. The V gene's germline CDR1 is MNHEY and CDR2 SVGAGI. The length of the CDR3 is 15 residues. The CDR3 nucleotides read TGTGCCAGCAGTTCCGTAGGGGTTAGTACAGATACGCAGTATTTT. This codes for CASSSVGVSTDTQYF.

The chain links TRBV6-1 to TRBJ1-1, with 7 bases lining up with TRBD1. The CDR3 length is 13 residues. After removal of 4 bases from V and 5 bases from J, the junction contained 4 bases not matched to a gene. Per germline, CDR1 MNHNS and CDR2 SASEGT. CDR3 amino acids: CASSVRQGTEAFF. The CDR3 bases are TGTGCCAGCAGTGTTCGACAGGGAACTGAAGCTTTCTTT.

This clone was counted a few times. The chain carries TRBV2 and TRBJ2-1, with a possible D match to TRBD1 (6 bases). Per the germline V gene, CDR1 is SNHLY and CDR2 is FYNNEI. V shed 6 bases and J shed 0 bases, with 12 bases lying between them. The CDR3 extends over 15 amino acids. The CDR3 reads CASRPTGSSYNEQFF. As DNA, the CDR3 is TGTGCCAGCAGGCCCACAGGGAGCTCCTACAATGAGCAGTTCTTC.

The chain has TRBV6-1 and TRBJ1-5, with 7 bases that match TRBD1. Trimming cost V 0 bases and J 6 bases; bases outside gene matches: 8. The CDR3 has 16 amino acids. The germline CDR1 and CDR2 sequences are MNHNS and SASEGT. The CDR3 DNA is TGTGCCAGCAGTGAAGCTAGGGGGCGGTTGCGTCAGCCCCAGCATTTT. Translation: CASSEARGRLRQPQHF.

The chain combines TRBV7-6 with TRBJ1-3; perhaps TRBD1 as D (5 bases). Per the germline V gene, CDR1 is SGHVS and CDR2 is FNYEAQ. Trimming took off 5 bases at V and 0 bases at J, with 14 bases between the two ends. The CDR3 runs 16 residues. As DNA, the CDR3 is TGTGCCAGCAGCACCAACTACAGGAGCTCTGGAAACACCATATATTTT. Translated: CASSTNYRSSGNTIYF.

The CDR3, as DNA: TGTGCCAGCAGCCCGAGACTAGCGAAGGCCTACAATGAGCAGTTCTTC. Translating it yields CASSPRLAKAYNEQFF. The chain has TRBV7-2 and TRBJ2-1, with 8 nucleotides matching TRBD2. The CDR3 has 16 residues. After removal of 5 bases from V and 2 bases from J, the junction contained 8 bases not matched to a gene. Germline V gene data show CDR1 as SGHTA and CDR2 as FQGNSA.

This clone was counted a few times. The chain recombines TRBV7-3 with TRBJ1-1; TRBD1 might be the D (6 bases). The CDR3 has 14 amino acids. Trimming left V 2 bases short and J 4 bases short, with 11 bases between. Germline V CDR1 and CDR2: SGHTA, FQGTGA. CDR3 sequence reads: CASSLHQGSTEAFF. The CDR3 DNA is TGTGCCAGCAGCTTACACCAGGGGAGCACTGAAGCTTTCTTT. Looking up the rest from reference TRBV7-3 and TRBJ1-1 gives the full variable domain: GAGVSQTPSNKVTEKGKYVELRCDPISGHTALYWYRQSLGQGPEFLIYFQGTGAADDSGLPNDRFFAVRPEGSVSTLKIQRTERGDSAVYLCASSLHQGSTEAFFGQGTRLTVV.

This clone was detected only once. The gene calls are TRBV5-1 and TRBJ2-1; the D is unclear. Looked up from germline, CDR1 is SGHRS and CDR2 is YFSETQ. Trimming cost V 3 bases and J 1 base, with 8 bases left between them. The CDR3 consists of 14 residues. The CDR3 here is CASSSGQSYNEQFF. CDR3 coding DNA: TGCGCCAGCAGCTCGGGTCAGTCCTACAATGAGCAGTTCTTC.

The J gene is TRBJ2-2, the V gene TRBV6-6, with D possibly being TRBD1 (5 bases). The V and J ends lost 7 bases and 3 bases respectively, with 12 bases between them. The CDR3 sequence is 14 residues long. Germline-derived CDR1 and CDR2 are MNHNY and SVGAGI (reference sequence). CDR3 region: CASIGIGDTGELFF. The CDR3 DNA follows: TGTGCCAGCATAGGAATAGGGGACACCGGGGAGCTGTTTTTT.

This sequence joins TRBV7-9 and TRBJ1-1, with 9 bases matching TRBD1. CDR1 is SEHNR, CDR2 FQNEAQ, per germline (reference sequence). The CDR3 contains 14 residues. The ends lost 4 bases at V and 5 bases at J; junction bases unmatched: 5. The DNA for the CDR3 is TGTGCCAGCAGCTGGGGGACAGGGCGAACTGAAGCTTTCTTT. It yields the protein CASSWGTGRTEAFF.

The chain recombines TRBV25-1 with TRBJ1-1; 9 bases line up with TRBD1. Per the germline V gene, CDR1 is MGHDK and CDR2 is SYGVNS. This CDR3 comprises 14 residues. The J segment lost 11 bases and the V segment lost 1 base, leaving 8 bases of the junction unmatched. This CDR3 is CASSESRQGGLAFF. The CDR3 nucleotides read TGTGCCAGCAGTGAATCCAGACAGGGGGGCTTGGCTTTCTTT.

The chain combines TRBV19 with TRBJ2-7; 10 bases match TRBD1. CDR3 length: 16 amino acids. V dropped 4 bases and J dropped 1; count of bases not matched to a gene: 7. Germline values: CDR1 LNHDA, CDR2 SQIVND (reference sequence). CDR3 coding DNA: TGTGCCAGTAGTAAGGGACAGGGGAAGGGATCCTACGAGCAGTACTTC. Protein sequence: CASSKGQGKGSYEQYF.

CDR3 nucleotide sequence: TGTGCCAGCAGCCGCGGTCCCGGGACAGGGCTTTACTCTGGAAACACCATATATTTT. Translated: CASSRGPGTGLYSGNTIYF. This chain uses TRBV27 with TRBJ1-3, with 9 bases matching TRBD1. J was trimmed by 0 bases and V by 6 bases; bases with no gene match: 15. The germline gives CDR1 MNHEY, CDR2 SMNVEV (reference sequence). The CDR3 length is 19 residues.

The gene calls are TRBV5-1 and TRBJ1-3; D unclear. V was clipped by 0 bases and J by 0 bases, with 7 bases between them. CDR3 size: 15 residues. The germline V gene has CDR1 SGHRS and CDR2 YFSETQ. The CDR3 DNA sequence: TGCGCCAGCAGCTTGGACGGTCCCTCTGGAAACACCATATATTTT. It specifies CASSLDGPSGNTIYF.

This chain links TRBV7-2 with TRBJ1-2, with D tentatively TRBD1 (6 bases). The V end lost 3 bases, the J end lost 1 base, and 9 bases lay between the germline ends. Germline V gives CDR1 SGHTA, CDR2 FQGNSA. CDR3 length: 14 residues. The CDR3 region has the DNA TGTGCCAGCAGCTTGCGACAGGATAACTATGGCTACACCTTC. This encodes CASSLRQDNYGYTF. The whole variable domain, filled in from reference TRBV7-2 and TRBJ1-2, reads GAGVSQSPSNKVTEKGKDVELRCDPISGHTALYWYRQSLGQGLEFLIYFQGNSAPDKSGLPSDRFSAERTGGSVSTLTIQRTQQEDSAVYLCASSLRQDNYGYTFGSGTRLTVV.

Only one count was recorded for this clone. This rearrangement joins TRBV5-4 to TRBJ2-7; tentatively, D is TRBD1 (6 bases). Per the germline V gene, CDR1 is SGHNT and CDR2 is YYREEE (reference sequence). This CDR3 has 15 amino acids. The germline V and J ends were trimmed by 4 bases and 2 bases, with 16 bases remaining between them. The CDR3 is CASSQFGQFPYEQYF. The CDR3 nucleotides read TGTGCCAGCAGCCAATTCGGACAGTTCCCCTACGAGCAGTACTTC.

The chain couples TRBV18 to TRBJ1-1, with D possibly TRBD1 on 5 matching bases. Germline V CDR1 and CDR2: KGHSH, LQKENI. This CDR3 spans 18 amino acids. V was pared by 8 bases and J by 0 bases, with 25 bases between. CDR3 loop: CASLLTPLSGKMNTEAFF. The CDR3 region has the DNA TGTGCCAGCCTACTCACCCCTCTTTCAGGGAAAATGAACACTGAAGCTTTCTTT.

This clone was detected only a few times. Other nucleotide sequences in the sample specify the same CDR3. The V call is TRBV6-5, the J call TRBJ2-7; D unclear. Per the germline V gene, CDR1 is MNHEY and CDR2 is SVGAGI. The germline V and J ends were trimmed by 0 bases and 0 bases, with 9 bases remaining between them. CDR3 length: 15 residues. DNA of the CDR3: TGTGCCAGCAGTTACTCGGGCAGTATCTCCTACGAGCAGTACTTC. Protein: CASSYSGSISYEQYF.

This chain connects TRBV11-2 to TRBJ2-7; a weak D match, TRBD2 (6 bases). Germline loops: CDR1 SGHAT, CDR2 FQNNGV. The CDR3 sequence is 13 residues long. V was cut by 8 bases and J by 3 bases, with 14 bases left in between. The CDR3 loop reads CASRPTSYYEQYF. In DNA, the CDR3 is TGTGCCAGCCGCCCGACTAGTTACTACGAGCAGTACTTC.

The gene calls are TRBV5-4 and TRBJ2-7, with 9 bases that match TRBD1. Germline trimming cut 4 bases from V and 1 base from J; bases unmatched to any gene: 0. The CDR3 contains 13 residues. CDR1 and CDR2 from the germline V gene are SGHNT and YYREEE (reference sequence). CDR3 in DNA: TGTGCCAGCAGCGGGACAGGGTCCTACGAGCAGTACTTC. Its translation: CASSGTGSYEQYF.

A note on this clone: Sequence at one end of the junction differs from germline and may be a read error. V gene TRBV18 combines with J gene TRBJ1-1, with D maybe TRBD1 (5 bases). The CDR3 contains 15 residues. Germline loops: CDR1 KGHSH, CDR2 LQKENI. CDR3 DNA: TGTGCCAGCTCCCCACCGCAGGGCATGAACACTGAAGCTTTCTTT. Its translation is CASSPPQGMNTEAFF.

This clone was picked up one time. V usage is TRBV5-1 and J usage is TRBJ2-2, with TRBD2 matching over 10 bases. This CDR3 has 16 residues. Germline V gene sequence: CDR1 SGHRS, CDR2 YFSETQ. With 0 bases clipped from V and 2 bases from J, the junction kept 1 base outside the gene matches. CDR3 loop: CASSLGTSGNTGELFF. CDR3 DNA sequence: TGCGCCAGCAGCTTGGGGACTAGCGGAAACACCGGGGAGCTGTTTTTT.

The chain combines TRBV23-1 with TRBJ1-3, with 7 bases fitting TRBD1. TRBV23-1 is known as an ORF, though its function is uncertain. The CDR3 covers 14 residues. The J segment lost 0 bases and the V segment lost 8 bases, leaving 4 bases of the junction unmatched. The CDR3 nucleotides read TGCGCCAGCGGGTGGGACAGCTCTGGAAACACCATATATTTT. Its protein is CASGWDSSGNTIYF.